The 30 T cell receptor beta chains listed next were all sequenced from one sample in a study of T cells after yellow fever vaccination. TCRdb passed the 5' RACE reads through MiXCR, listing each CDR3 protein once. The repertoire consists of 250,000 to 400,000 distinct CDR3 sequences, with about 4% occurring once and the leading ten covering under 30%. Sequences were derived from PBMCs, sampled 5 days after the yellow fever booster vaccination. The source is a young man who received the YFV17D yellow fever vaccine.

The chain recombines TRBV9 with TRBJ2-5; D may be TRBD1 (6 bases). The germline V gene has CDR1 SGDLS and CDR2 YYNGEE. Deletions cut 0 bases from V and 5 bases from J, with 11 bases between. The CDR3 runs 14 residues. This CDR3 is CASSVEGQGETQYF. The CDR3 nucleotides are TGTGCCAGCAGCGTAGAGGGCCAGGGGGAGACCCAGTACTTC. The complete variable domain, with remaining parts taken from reference TRBV9 and TRBJ2-5, reads DSGVTQTPKHLITATGQRVTLRCSPRSGDLSVYWYQQSLDQGLQFLIQYYNGEERAKGNILERFSAQQFPDLHSELNLSSLELGDSALYFCASSVEGQGETQYFGPGTRLLVL.

This chain links TRBV4-3 with TRBJ2-2; 9 nucleotides match TRBD2. The CDR3 spans 16 residues. Germline CDR1 and CDR2: LGHNA and YSLEER. J lost 5 bases, V lost 4 bases, and 8 bases had no gene match. The CDR3, as DNA: TGCGCCAGCAGCCTCGATAAGGGACTAGCAACCGGGGAGCTGTTTTTT. The encoded protein is CASSLDKGLATGELFF.

The chain combines TRBV9 with TRBJ2-3; D might be TRBD1 (6 bases). Trimming stripped 0 bases from V and 0 bases from J, with 8 bases between. CDR3 length: 15 amino acids. Germline V gene lookup returns CDR1 SGDLS and CDR2 YYNGEE. In nucleotides, the CDR3 is TGTGCCAGCAGCGTAGCTGGGACAAGCACAGATACGCAGTATTTT. Protein product: CASSVAGTSTDTQYF.

This rearrangement joins TRBV6-5 to TRBJ1-2; D may be TRBD1 (5 bases). Trimming took off 6 bases at V and 8 bases at J, with 16 bases between the two ends. Germline V lookup: CDR1 MNHEY, CDR2 SVGAGI. This CDR3 has 13 residues. The CDR3, as DNA: TGTGCCAGCAGCATCCCGGGGGAGGGGGGCTACACCTTC. Protein sequence: CASSIPGEGGYTF.

This clonotype was seen only a few times. The gene calls are TRBV7-2 and TRBJ2-2; tentatively, D is TRBD1 (5 bases). This CDR3 region has 15 residues. CDR1 is SGHTA, CDR2 FQGNSA, per germline. The germline V and J ends were trimmed by 1 base and 8 bases, with 14 bases remaining between them. The CDR3 region is CASSLVASAGGELFF. CDR3 DNA: TGTGCCAGCAGCTTAGTGGCTTCGGCAGGGGGGGAGCTGTTTTTT.

This clonotype has ten or more counts. The chain carries TRBV4-2 and TRBJ2-2; no clear D. Germline V lookup: CDR1 LGHNA, CDR2 YNFKEQ. Trimming cost V 1 base and J 4 bases, with 10 bases left between them. This CDR3 has 15 amino acids. The CDR3 loop reads CASSQVAFLTGELFF. The CDR3 bases are TGTGCCAGCAGCCAAGTGGCCTTCCTCACCGGGGAGCTGTTTTTT.

This clonotype was seen repeatedly, ten times or more. The chain combines TRBV7-2 with TRBJ1-2; 11 bases agree with TRBD1. The length of the CDR3 is 14 residues. The germline V gene encodes CDR1 SGHTA and CDR2 FQGNSA. With V trimmed by 5 bases and J by 9 bases, 8 bases remained unmatched. The CDR3 reads CASSRTGTGGSYTF. For the CDR3, the DNA is TGTGCCAGCAGCCGCACCGGGACAGGGGGTAGCTACACCTTC. Supplemented by reference TRBV7-2 and TRBJ1-2, the full variable domain reads GAGVSQSPSNKVTEKGKDVELRCDPISGHTALYWYRQSLGQGLEFLIYFQGNSAPDKSGLPSDRFSAERTGGSVSTLTIQRTQQEDSAVYLCASSRTGTGGSYTFGSGTRLTVV.

The chain carries TRBV29-1 and TRBJ1-3; D is unresolved. Germline CDR1 is SQVTM and CDR2 is ANQGSEA. This CDR3 is 13 amino acids long. Trimming took off 7 bases at V and 4 bases at J, with 14 bases between the two ends. Here the CDR3 DNA reads TGCAGCGCCGTGCGGGATGCCGGAAACACCATATATTTT. Its protein product is CSAVRDAGNTIYF.

This clonotype was detected a few times. The CDR3 nucleotides are TGTGCCAGCAGCCCTCAGGGCCCTAGCTCAGATACGCAGTATTTT. It yields the protein CASSPQGPSSDTQYF. The rearrangement links TRBV7-3 to TRBJ2-3, with D perhaps matching TRBD1 or TRBD2 (5 bases each). CDR3 size: 15 residues. Trimming left V 5 bases short and J 4 bases short, with 16 bases between. Germline assignment: CDR1 SGHTA and CDR2 FQGTGA.

The table lists this clonotype with many counts. This chain uses TRBV12-3 or TRBV12-4 with TRBJ2-1, with D uncertain. This CDR3 is built from 13 residues. V was trimmed by 6 bases and J by 0 bases, leaving 6 bases between them. CDR3 in amino acids: CASSQISYNEQFF. The CDR3 coding sequence is TGTGCCAGCAGCCAGATCTCCTACAATGAGCAGTTCTTC.

This chain links TRBV12-3 or TRBV12-4 with TRBJ2-5; D is unresolved. CDR3 size: 12 residues. V was clipped by 3 bases and J by 5 bases, with 7 bases between them. CDR3 sequence (DNA): TGTGCCAGCAGTTTTATTTCCGAGACCCAGTACTTC. The encoded protein is CASSFISETQYF.

This clonotype was counted ten times or more. V usage is TRBV12-3 or TRBV12-4 and J usage is TRBJ2-2; no reliable D call. Trimming shortened V by 6 bases and J by 7 bases, and 6 bases separated the two germline ends. The CDR3 has 11 residues. The CDR3 nucleotides read TGTGCCAGCAGCCGAGTCGGGGAGCTGTTTTTT. This encodes CASSRVGELFF.

This clonotype showed up many times. The chain has TRBV20-1 and TRBJ2-7; the D is unclear. Germline CDR1 reads DFQATT; CDR2 reads SNEGSKA (reference sequence). This CDR3 is built from 13 residues. V dropped 6 bases and J dropped 6 bases, with 18 bases sitting between them. DNA of the CDR3: TGCAGTGCATGGACGGGCTGGTTAGGCGAGCAGTACGTC. This gives the protein CSAWTGWLGEQYV.

The rearrangement uses TRBV5-5 and TRBJ2-3; 13 positions match TRBD2. The CDR3 is made up of 17 amino acids. Per the germline V gene, CDR1 is SGHKS and CDR2 is YYEKEE (reference sequence). With V trimmed by 7 bases and J by 0 bases, 8 bases remained unmatched. The CDR3: CASGRLAGGLSTDTQYF. CDR3 DNA sequence: TGTGCCAGCGGGAGACTAGCGGGGGGTCTTAGCACAGATACGCAGTATTTT.

There are many counts of this clonotype. The rearrangement joins TRBV19 to TRBJ2-5; D is ambiguous. Germline-derived CDR1 and CDR2 are LNHDA and SQIVND (reference sequence). The ends were cut back, 11 bases at V and 5 bases at J, with 9 bases in the middle. CDR3 size: 10 residues. CDR3 amino acids: CAAGRETQYF. CDR3 DNA sequence: TGTGCCGCCGGAAGGGAGACCCAGTACTTC. Full variable domain (missing parts from reference TRBV19 and TRBJ2-5): DGGITQSPKYLFRKEGQNVTLSCEQNLNHDAMYWYRQDPGQGLRLIYYSQIVNDFQKGDIAEGYSVSREKKESFPLTVTSAQKNPTAFYLCAAGRETQYFGPGTRLLVL.

This clonotype turned up a few times. Germline and junction disagree at one end, which may indicate a read error. The rearrangement joins TRBV7-7 to TRBJ2-3; D not certain. Germline V gives CDR1 SSHAT, CDR2 FNYEAQ (reference sequence). This CDR3 comprises 15 residues. This chain's CDR3 is CASSSGVSLTDTQYF. In nucleotides, the CDR3 is TGTGCTAGCAGCTCAGGCGTCAGCCTTACAGATACGCAGTATTTT.

The chain has TRBV19 and TRBJ1-1, with 8 bases that match TRBD1. J lost 0 bases, V lost 2 bases, and 8 bases had no gene match. Germline assignment: CDR1 LNHDA and CDR2 SQIVND (reference sequence). This CDR3 spans 17 amino acids. The CDR3 DNA is TGTGCCAGTAGTATATCGACAGGGGAAATAATGAACACTGAAGCTTTCTTT. Its translation is CASSISTGEIMNTEAFF.

This clonotype has just a few counts. This sequence joins TRBV18 and TRBJ2-5; 10 bases agree with TRBD1. This CDR3 spans 17 amino acids. Germline trimming cut 0 bases from V and 9 bases from J; bases unmatched to any gene: 13. In germline, CDR1 is KGHSH, CDR2 LQKENI. CDR3 nucleotides: TGTGCCAGCTCACCACCGGTATCGCGACAGGGGGCGAAAGCCCAGTACTTC. This gives the protein CASSPPVSRQGAKAQYF.

The rearrangement uses TRBV10-3 and TRBJ2-2; D perhaps matches TRBD1 (5 bases). The ends were cut back, 8 bases at V and 0 bases at J, with 10 bases in the middle. CDR3 length: 14 residues. The germline gives CDR1 ENHRY, CDR2 SYGVKD. The CDR3: CAIGDSPNTGELFF. As DNA, the CDR3 is TGTGCCATCGGCGACAGCCCGAACACCGGGGAGCTGTTTTTT.

The sample holds many counts of this clonotype. The genes are TRBV7-8 and TRBJ2-7; 11 bases align to TRBD1. The CDR3 spans 13 residues. Germline lookup yields CDR1 SGHVS and CDR2 FQNEAQ. DNA of the CDR3: TGTGCAGCCACGAGGACAGGGGGCGACGAGCAGTACTTC. This sequence encodes CAATRTGGDEQYF.

In this sample, this clonotype turned up many times. The chain has TRBV6-5 and TRBJ2-7, with 7 bases aligning to TRBD2. CDR1 and CDR2 from the germline V gene are MNHEY and SVGAGI. The CDR3 sequence is 15 residues long. V shed 0 bases and J 7 bases; nucleotides not matched to a gene: 9. CDR3 in amino acids: CASSYSSGAPREQYF. DNA of the CDR3: TGTGCCAGCAGTTACTCAAGCGGGGCGCCTAGGGAGCAGTACTTC.

This clonotype appeared many times. The rearrangement joins TRBV20-1 to TRBJ2-3; 7 nucleotides match TRBD2. The CDR3 totals 16 residues. The V and J ends lost 5 bases and 2 bases, in that order; junction bases with no gene match: 13. Looked up from germline, CDR1 is DFQATT and CDR2 is SNEGSKA (reference sequence). The CDR3 is CSAPKTSPVPTDTQYF. CDR3 bases: TGCAGTGCTCCGAAGACTAGCCCGGTTCCCACAGATACGCAGTATTTT.

A few counts support this clonotype. This chain uses TRBV20-1 with TRBJ2-5, with D uncertain. Trimming stripped 5 bases from V and 4 bases from J, with 11 bases between. In germline, CDR1 is DFQATT, CDR2 SNEGSKA (reference sequence). This CDR3 is 12 amino acids long. The CDR3 spells CSAWKDGETQYF. The CDR3 DNA sequence: TGCAGTGCTTGGAAGGACGGAGAGACCCAGTACTTC.

CDR3 bases: TGTGCCAGCCACAGGGGCAATCAGCCCCAGCATTTT. This codes for CASHRGNQPQHF. V usage is TRBV19 and J usage is TRBJ1-5; D perhaps matches TRBD1 (6 bases). With 9 bases removed from V and 2 bases from J, the gap between germline ends came to 8 bases. The CDR3 is 12 amino acids. From germline, CDR1 is LNHDA and CDR2 SQIVND (reference sequence).

This clonotype was detected ten times or more. The CDR3 sequence: CASTGQADQPQHF. CDR3 nucleotide sequence: TGTGCCAGCACTGGACAGGCTGATCAGCCCCAGCATTTT. J is TRBJ1-5 and V is TRBV2; 7 bases match TRBD1. Germline V CDR1 and CDR2: SNHLY, FYNNEI. The trim removed 7 bases at V and 5 bases at J, leaving 5 bases unmatched. The CDR3 consists of 13 residues.

There are many counts of this clonotype. The CDR3 sequence: CASSPRDGSNTEAFF. CDR3 bases: TGTGCCAGCTCACCAAGGGACGGCTCGAACACTGAAGCTTTCTTT. This chain connects TRBV18 to TRBJ1-1; tentative D call: TRBD1 (5 bases). The CDR3 is 15 amino acids. V was shortened by 2 bases and J by 1 base, with 11 bases between the two germline ends. Germline CDR1 is KGHSH and CDR2 is LQKENI.

At least ten counts were recorded for this clonotype. V usage is TRBV12-3 or TRBV12-4 and J usage is TRBJ1-4; D unclear. Trimming took 5 bases from V and 11 from J, leaving 18 bases between them. This CDR3 spans 14 amino acids. The CDR3 here is CASSPDTRKWKLFF. DNA for the CDR3: TGTGCCAGCAGTCCCGACACAAGAAAGTGGAAACTGTTTTTT.

This clonotype has only a few counts. The chain joins TRBV5-1 to TRBJ2-7; weak D call: TRBD1 (6 bases). Germline CDR1 is SGHRS and CDR2 is YFSETQ. The V and J ends lost 5 bases and 0 bases respectively, with 15 bases between them. The CDR3 is 15 residues long. This CDR3 reads CASSLGAPPSYEQYF. The CDR3, as DNA: TGCGCCAGCAGTCTGGGGGCCCCGCCCTCCTACGAGCAGTACTTC.

Only a few counts were recorded for this clonotype. The rearrangement joins TRBV7-3 to TRBJ1-5, with D unclear. This CDR3 contains 12 residues. The V gene lost 7 bases and the J gene lost 10 bases, with 14 bases spanning the gap. Germline V gene lookup returns CDR1 SGHTA and CDR2 FQGTGA. CDR3 sequence: CASTPWWPPQHF. CDR3 DNA: TGTGCCAGCACCCCTTGGTGGCCTCCCCAGCATTTT.

This clonotype appeared a few times. The chain has TRBV29-1 and TRBJ2-3; TRBD2 agrees at 7 bases. Germline-derived CDR1 and CDR2 are SQVTM and ANQGSEA. CDR3 size: 15 residues. J gave up 1 base and V 4 bases, and 8 bases lay outside the gene matches. The chain's CDR3 is CSVGPTGGRTDTQYF. The CDR3 DNA follows: TGCAGCGTTGGACCTACGGGGGGACGCACAGATACGCAGTATTTT.